This T cell receptor beta chain was identified in a study of spatial heterogeneity in lung cancer (dated by TCRdb to between 2018 and 2020). Some background on the complete study: Beta-chain transcripts were consistently detected in greater numbers than alpha-chain transcripts, which likely reflected higher beta-chain transcript abundance. Both alpha and beta chains were TCR-sequenced in 210 or so tumor regions, approximately 64 matched nontumor lung samples and some 50 PBMC samples obtained at surgery. In the raw uncorrected reads, each unique combination of TCR and UMI appeared on average more than ten times. In non-small cell lung cancer, the study made a quantitative comparison of TCR alpha and beta repertoires among multiple tumor regions, matched nontumor lung and blood. Nonsynonymous mutation counts, determined by whole-exome sequencing of tumor tissue, were related to TCR repertoire features. In tumor regions, TCR transcript counts showed a strong correlation with a T cell transcriptional module score from matched bulk RNA-seq.

This clonotype came up many times. It lacks a known antigen. It has no much larger one-base neighbor in the sample; base qualities were not kept. A library prepared for alpha chains yielded this beta chain as an off-target read; its size is of little meaning. The library was produced with 5' RACE. Sequencing relied on a NextSeq 500. In the TCR library protocol, a unique molecular identifier was attached to each TCR cDNA molecule so that PCR and sequencing errors could be corrected. Per the source publication's procedure: TCR identification, UMI-based error correction and CDR3 extraction were all carried out with Decombinator tools. Expanded TCRs were defined as those above a frequency of 2 per 1,000, corresponding to the top 1% of the tumor frequency distribution. Expanded tumor TCRs were classed as regional if statistically deemed absent (corrected P<0.05) from at least one tumor region, otherwise ubiquitous. Renyi diversity was computed with the R vegan package after each repertoire had been subsampled 100 times to 5,000 TCRs. CDR3 similarity networks were built from amino acid triplet string-kernel similarity, with CDR3s being connected when pairwise similarity was above 0.82. TCRdb reprocessed the public reads (quality trimming at Q25 with fastp, clone calling with MiXCR) and kept in-frame beta chains. Identical CDR3 protein sequences are pooled into one entry, listed with their most common genes and DNA. The V and J calls, along with clone size, are taken from TCRdb and not from the paper's own processing. This sample comprises roughly 18,000 distinct CDR3 sequences, 5.8% of them detected only once. Over 9% of the sample is taken by the ten largest.

Reading from cysteine to phenylalanine, the CDR3 counts 15 amino acids. Only CDR3 DNA is held: 45 bases, read in frame from base 1. CDR1 and CDR2 were assigned from the germline V gene as KGHSH and LQKENI. The germline ends are 17 bases apart after V is trimmed by 5 bases and J by 4 bases. Beyond this particular receptor, the publication reports: Counts of ubiquitous and regional expanded TCRs were found to correlate with counts of ubiquitous and regional nonsynonymous mutations, respectively. Additional single-cell paired TCR alpha and beta sequencing was considered necessary to confirm, at a functional level, the hypothesis that regional TCRs recognize regional mutations. TCR-seq coverage of tumor T cells was estimated at only approximately 7% for alpha chains and roughly 13% for beta chains. The number of expanded intratumoral alpha and beta TCRs correlated with the tumor nonsynonymous mutation count.

This specimen's time point label, interpreted: sample taken at primary tumor resection. The donors were about 65 patients from the lung TRACERx cohort who had early-stage, untreated non-small cell lung cancer. Whole RNA extracted from tumor and nontumor lung tissue, or from cryopreserved PBMC samples, was used for TCR sequencing without cell sorting. Only patients with enough RNA available from two or more tumor regions were chosen for TCR sequencing. Before being selected, tumor and adjacent nontumor lung specimens were reviewed by a lung pathologist. This specimen was lung tumor tissue, taken at surgery. The V and J genes are TRBV18 and TRBJ1-1; the D gene is not confidently resolved. This clonotype was obtained from a female donor with early-stage non-small cell lung cancer. The CDR3 has the sequence CASSTGIGIGTEAFF. The nucleotides read TGTGCCAGCTCAACGGGGATTGGGATTGGCACTGAAGCTTTCTTT.